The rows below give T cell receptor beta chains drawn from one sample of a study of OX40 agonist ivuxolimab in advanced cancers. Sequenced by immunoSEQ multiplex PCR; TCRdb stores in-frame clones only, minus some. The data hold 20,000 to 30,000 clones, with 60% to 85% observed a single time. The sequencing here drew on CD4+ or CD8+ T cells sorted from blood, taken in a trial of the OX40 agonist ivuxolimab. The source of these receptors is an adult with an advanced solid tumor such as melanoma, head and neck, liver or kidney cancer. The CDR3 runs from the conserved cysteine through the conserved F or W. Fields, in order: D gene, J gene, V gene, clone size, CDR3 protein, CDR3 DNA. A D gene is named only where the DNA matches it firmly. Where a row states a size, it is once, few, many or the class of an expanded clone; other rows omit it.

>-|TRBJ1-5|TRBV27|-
CATSMDVNQPQHF
TGTGCCACCTCAATGGACGTAAATCAGCCCCAGCATTTT
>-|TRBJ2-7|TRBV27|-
CASSLSVSRRGGSYEQYF
TGTGCCAGCAGTTTAAGCGTGTCTCGGCGGGGAGGCTCCTACGAGCAGTACTTC
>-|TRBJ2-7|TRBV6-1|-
CASSEGVGEQYF
TGTGCCAGCAGTGAAGGGGTAGGCGAGCAGTACTTC
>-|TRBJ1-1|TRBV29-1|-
CSVVVLGTEAFF
TGCAGCGTTGTGGTTTTGGGTACTGAAGCTTTCTTT
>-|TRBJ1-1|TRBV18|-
CASSFNSREAFF
TGTGCCAGCTCATTTAATTCTCGGGAAGCTTTCTTT
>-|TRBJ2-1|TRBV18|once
CASSPAGGYNEQFF
TGTGCCAGCTCACCGGCAGGGGGGTACAATGAGCAGTTCTTC
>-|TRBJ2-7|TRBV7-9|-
CASSPAGSYEQYF
TGTGCCAGCAGCCCCGCGGGGTCCTACGAGCAGTACTTC
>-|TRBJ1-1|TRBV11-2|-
CASGRAPEAFF
TGTGCCAGCGGCAGGGCCCCTGAAGCTTTCTTT
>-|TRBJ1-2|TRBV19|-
CASSIFVWQPGYTF
TGTGCCAGTAGTATCTTTGTTTGGCAGCCTGGCTACACCTTC
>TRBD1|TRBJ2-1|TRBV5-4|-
CASSPGQGGYNEQFF
TGTGCCAGCAGCCCCGGACAGGGGGGTTACAATGAGCAGTTCTTC
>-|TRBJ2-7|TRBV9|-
CASSEQTGTLYEQYF
TGTGCCAGCAGCGAACAGACAGGTACTCTTTACGAGCAGTACTTC
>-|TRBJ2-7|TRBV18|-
CASSPLKGTYEQYF
TGTGCCAGCTCACCACTAAAGGGGACCTACGAGCAGTACTTC
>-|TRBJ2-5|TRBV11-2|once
CASSLGYWDQDGGETQYF
TGTGCCAGCAGCTTAGGCTATTGGGACCAAGACGGGGGAGAGACCCAGTACTTC
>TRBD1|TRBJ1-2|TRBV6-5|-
CASSYGEGAGGYTF
TGTGCCAGCAGTTATGGGGAGGGGGCAGGGGGCTACACCTTC
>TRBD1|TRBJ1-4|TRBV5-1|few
CASSQTTGPTTTNEKLFF
TGCGCCAGCAGCCAAACGACAGGGCCGACTACAACTAATGAAAAACTGTTTTTT
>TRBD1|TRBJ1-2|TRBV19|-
CASSRGDRGPGYTF
TGTGCCAGTAGTAGAGGAGACAGGGGGCCCGGCTACACCTTC
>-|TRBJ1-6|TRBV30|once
CAWSPGHKNSPLHF
TGTGCCTGGAGCCCGGGGCATAAGAATTCACCCCTCCACTTT
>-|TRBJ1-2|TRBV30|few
CAWRPGNNYGYTF
TGTGCCTGGAGGCCAGGCAATAACTATGGCTACACCTTC
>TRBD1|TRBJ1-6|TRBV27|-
CASSPEVTGTNSPLHF
TGTGCCAGCAGTCCGGAAGTGACAGGGACCAATTCACCCCTCCACTTT
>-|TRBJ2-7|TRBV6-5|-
CASKVAALSGQYF
TGTGCCAGCAAAGTGGCCGCCTTATCTGGGCAGTACTTC
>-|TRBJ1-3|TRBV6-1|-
CASTPPGGWNTIYF
TGTGCCAGCACCCCCCCGGGGGGTTGGAACACCATATATTTT
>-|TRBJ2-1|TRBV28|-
CASSFPSGVNEQFF
TGTGCCAGCAGTTTCCCGTCAGGGGTGAATGAGCAGTTCTTC
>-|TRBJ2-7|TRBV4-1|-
CASSQDRMDGRIRYF
TGCGCCAGCAGCCAAGATCGGATGGACGGACGAATTAGGTACTTC
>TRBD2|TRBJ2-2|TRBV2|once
CATGGAKGGTGELFF
TGTGCCACCGGGGGGGCTAAAGGAGGCACCGGGGAGCTGTTTTTT
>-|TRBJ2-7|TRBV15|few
CATSRDGMGYYEQYF
TGTGCCACCAGCAGAGACGGAATGGGGTACTACGAGCAGTACTTC
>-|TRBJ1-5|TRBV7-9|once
CASSLMGGNQPQHF
TGTGCCAGCAGCCTCATGGGGGGCAATCAGCCCCAGCATTTT
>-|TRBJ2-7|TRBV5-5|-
CASSRRVLDYEQYF
TGTGCCAGCAGCCGGAGGGTATTAGACTACGAGCAGTACTTC
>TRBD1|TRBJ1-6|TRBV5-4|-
CASSVGQGNNSPLHF
TGTGCCAGCAGTGTAGGACAGGGGAATAATTCACCCCTCCACTTT
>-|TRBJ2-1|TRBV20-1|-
CSAGVGEQFF
TGCAGTGCAGGGGTGGGTGAGCAGTTCTTC
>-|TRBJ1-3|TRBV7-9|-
CATRPDWNSGNTIYF
TGTGCCACCCGACCGGACTGGAACTCTGGAAACACCATATATTTT
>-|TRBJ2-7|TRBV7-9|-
CASSLVGGGPGAHEQYF
TGTGCCAGCAGCTTAGTCGGAGGGGGTCCCGGAGCCCACGAGCAGTACTTC
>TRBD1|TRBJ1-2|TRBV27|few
CASSYQGAVGYTF
TGTGCCAGCAGTTATCAGGGGGCGGTTGGCTACACCTTC
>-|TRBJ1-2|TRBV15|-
CATSRDQGVFGYTF
TGTGCCACCAGCAGAGATCAAGGGGTATTCGGCTACACCTTC
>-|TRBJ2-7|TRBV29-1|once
CSVERTRYEQYF
TGCAGCGTTGAACGGACTCGCTACGAGCAGTACTTC
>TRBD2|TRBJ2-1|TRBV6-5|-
CASSYSNGGADNEQFF
TGTGCCAGCAGTTACTCGAACGGGGGGGCCGACAATGAGCAGTTCTTC
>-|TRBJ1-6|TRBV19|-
CASSGEGWNSPLHF
TGTGCCAGTAGTGGTGAGGGGTGGAATTCACCCCTCCACTTT
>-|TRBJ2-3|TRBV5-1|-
CASSLATDTQYF
TGCGCCAGCAGCCTAGCCACAGATACGCAGTATTTT
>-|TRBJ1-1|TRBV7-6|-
CASSLQINTEAFF
TGTGCCAGCAGCTTACAGATAAACACTGAAGCTTTCTTT
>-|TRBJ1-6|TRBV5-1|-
CASSLDGGGYNSPLHF
TGCGCCAGCAGCTTGGATGGTGGCGGGTATAATTCACCCCTCCACTTT
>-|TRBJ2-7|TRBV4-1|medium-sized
CASSPGVGEQYF
TGCGCCAGCAGCCCCGGCGTCGGCGAGCAGTACTTC
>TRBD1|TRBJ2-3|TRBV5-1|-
CASSTRTGGLTDTQYF
TGCGCCAGCAGCACTAGGACAGGCGGTCTCACAGATACGCAGTATTTT
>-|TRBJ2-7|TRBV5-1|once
CASSSDAWGYEQYF
TGCGCCAGCAGCTCAGACGCTTGGGGTTACGAGCAGTACTTC
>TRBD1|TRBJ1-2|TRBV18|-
CASSHIGQGARGYTF
TGTGCCAGCTCACACATAGGACAGGGGGCTCGTGGCTACACCTTC
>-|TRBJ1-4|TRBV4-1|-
CASSQERITDGEEKLFF
TGCGCCAGCAGCCAAGAGAGAATTACAGACGGAGAGGAAAAACTGTTTTTT
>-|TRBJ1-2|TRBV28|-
CASSTGDGYTF
TGTGCCAGCAGTACCGGAGATGGCTACACCTTC
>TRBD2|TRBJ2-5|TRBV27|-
CASSLGGIGETQYF
TGTGCCAGCAGTTTGGGAGGGATCGGGGAGACCCAGTACTTC
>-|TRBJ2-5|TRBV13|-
CASSRFNRETQYF
TGTGCCAGCAGCCGGTTTAACAGGGAGACCCAGTACTTC
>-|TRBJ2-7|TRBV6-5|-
CASSYRVDSYEQYF
TGTGCCAGCAGTTACAGGGTGGATTCCTACGAGCAGTACTTC
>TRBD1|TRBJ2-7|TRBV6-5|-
CASSYSMTGGGYEQYF
TGTGCCAGCAGTTACTCGATGACAGGGGGCGGATACGAGCAGTACTTC
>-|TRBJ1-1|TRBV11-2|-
CASSSGLNTEAFF
TGTGCCAGCAGTTCCGGTTTAAACACTGAAGCTTTCTTT